The 20 T cell receptor beta chains reported below all come from one sample, sequenced in a study of T cell responses to AZD1222 COVID-19 vaccine. Profiling relied on immunoSEQ multiplex PCR, and the TCRdb table lists in-frame clones only, not all of them. The sample shows 100,000 to 120,000 clones, about 94% of them seen only once. The sequencing here drew on peripheral blood, taken 28 days after the second AZD1222 dose. The receptors come from an adult who received the AZD1222 COVID-19 vaccine.

V is TRBV10-3 and J is TRBJ2-2; perhaps TRBD2 as D (6 bases). Trimming took off 2 bases at V and 5 bases at J, with 18 bases between the two ends. The CDR3 has 17 residues. The germline CDR1 and CDR2 sequences are ENHRY and SYGVKD. Here the CDR3 reads CAISETSSSAGTGELFF. CDR3 in DNA: TGTGCCATCAGTGAGACAAGCTCTAGCGCGGGAACCGGGGAGCTGTTTTTT.

The genes are TRBV5-1 and TRBJ2-5; 8 nucleotides line up with TRBD2. Germline V gives CDR1 SGHRS, CDR2 YFSETQ. The CDR3 loop spans 16 amino acids. Unmatched junction bases numbered 8, after V lost 0 bases and J lost 4 bases. CDR3 in amino acids: CASSLVPSGSGETQYF. DNA of the CDR3: TGCGCCAGCAGCTTGGTGCCCAGCGGGAGCGGAGAGACCCAGTACTTC.

V and J are TRBV5-4 and TRBJ2-1, with D possibly TRBD2 on 6 matching bases. The germline V gene has CDR1 SGHNT and CDR2 YYREEE (reference sequence). Trimming stripped 0 bases from V and 6 bases from J, with 16 bases between. The CDR3 runs to 16 residues. CDR3 coding DNA: TGTGCCAGCAGCTTGGTACCTCTAGCGCGGGGCAATGAGCAGTTCTTC. This translates into CASSLVPLARGNEQFF.

The chain has TRBV7-9 and TRBJ1-1; D not resolved. CDR3 length: 15 residues. In germline, CDR1 is SEHNR, CDR2 FQNEAQ (reference sequence). Trimming stripped 3 bases from V and 0 bases from J, with 11 bases between. DNA for the CDR3: TGTGCCAGCAGCTTTAAAGGGCGGCTGAACACTGAAGCTTTCTTT. It is translated as CASSFKGRLNTEAFF.

V is TRBV20-1 and J is TRBJ1-1; unclear D gene. Per the germline V gene, CDR1 is DFQATT and CDR2 is SNEGSKA (reference sequence). CDR3 length: 11 residues. Trimming cost V 5 bases and J 5 bases, with 9 bases left between them. CDR3 region: CSAWVRTEAFF. As DNA, the CDR3 is TGCAGTGCTTGGGTACGGACTGAAGCTTTCTTT.

The CDR3 spells CASSYWGGGGDSPLHF. CDR3 nucleotides: TGTGCCAGCAGTTACTGGGGAGGGGGAGGAGATTCACCCCTCCACTTT. This chain uses TRBV6-5 with TRBJ1-6; perhaps TRBD1 as D (6 bases). The CDR3 length is 16 residues. Germline lookup yields CDR1 MNHEY and CDR2 SVGAGI. The V end lost 1 base, the J end lost 8 bases, and 15 bases lay between the germline ends.

This rearrangement joins TRBV12-5 to TRBJ1-5; TRBD1 aligns across 7 bases. CDR3 length equals 13 residues. With V trimmed by 5 bases and J by 7 bases, 5 bases remained unmatched. Germline V lookup: CDR1 LGHNT, CDR2 FRNRAP. The CDR3 DNA follows: TGTGCTAGTGGTCGGGACAGAGGCCAGCCCCAGCATTTT. This gives the protein CASGRDRGQPQHF.

V gene TRBV2 combines with J gene TRBJ1-1; no clear D gene. Germline values: CDR1 SNHLY, CDR2 FYNNEI. This CDR3 comprises 13 residues. V was cut by 6 bases and J by 1 base, with 9 bases left in between. CDR3 region: CASSFHTNTEAFF. DNA for the CDR3: TGTGCCAGCAGCTTTCATACGAACACTGAAGCTTTCTTT.

This chain connects TRBV28 to TRBJ1-4; D possibly corresponds to TRBD1 (6 bases). V lost 5 bases and J lost 5, with 12 bases in between. The CDR3 extends over 14 amino acids. The germline V gene encodes CDR1 MDHEN and CDR2 SYDVKM. The CDR3 region is CASSMTGLNEKLFF. The CDR3 DNA reads as TGTGCCAGCAGTATGACAGGATTAAATGAAAAACTGTTTTTT. The whole variable domain, remainder taken from reference TRBV28 and TRBJ1-4, is DVKVTQSSRYLVKRTGEKVFLECVQDMDHENMFWYRQDPGLGLRLIYFSYDVKMKEKGDIPEGYSVSREKKERFSLILESASTNQTSMYLCASSMTGLNEKLFFGSGTQLSVL.

J is TRBJ1-1 and V is TRBV11-2; D gene ambiguous. The CDR3 sequence is 11 residues long. CDR1 SGHAT and CDR2 FQNNGV come from the germline V gene. The V end was cut by 5 bases, the J end by 7 bases, with 8 bases between. In DNA, the CDR3 is TGTGCCAGCAGCCCGAGGAGTGAAGCTTTCTTT. This gives the protein CASSPRSEAFF.

This chain connects TRBV15 to TRBJ2-5; D not certain. This CDR3 is built from 16 residues. The V end was cut by 3 bases, the J end by 1 base, with 15 bases between. Germline V CDR1 and CDR2: LNHNV, YYDKDF (reference sequence). The CDR3 loop reads CATSSSPPGFQETQYF. CDR3 nucleotides: TGTGCCACCAGCAGCTCCCCCCCAGGTTTCCAAGAGACCCAGTACTTC. The whole variable domain, filled in from reference TRBV15 and TRBJ2-5, reads DAMVIQNPRYQVTQFGKPVTLSCSQTLNHNVMYWYQQKSSQAPKLLFHYYDKDFNNEADTPDNFQSRRPNTSFCFLDIRSPGLGDTAMYLCATSSSPPGFQETQYFGPGTRLLVL.

V and J are TRBV7-2 and TRBJ2-7; D gene uncertain. Germline CDR1 is SGHTA and CDR2 is FQGNSA. There are 15 residues in the CDR3. Trimming stripped 1 base from V and 3 bases from J, with 13 bases between. The CDR3 bases are TGTGCCAGCAGCTTAGTTCCCTCGGCTTACTACGAGCAGTACTTC. It specifies CASSLVPSAYYEQYF.

The CDR3 spells CASSMGPQGFGEKLFF. For the CDR3, the DNA is TGTGCCAGTAGTATGGGACCCCAGGGTTTCGGAGAAAAACTGTTTTTT. The V call is TRBV19, the J call TRBJ1-4, with D perhaps matching TRBD1 (5 bases). Between the trimmed V and J ends, which lost 3 bases and 8 bases, there was a span of 19 bases. Germline CDR1 reads LNHDA; CDR2 reads SQIVND (reference sequence). CDR3 length: 16 amino acids.

The V and J genes are TRBV6-5 and TRBJ2-4; the match to TRBD1 covers 11 bases. With 6 bases clipped from V and 8 bases from J, the junction kept 9 bases outside the gene matches. Germline-derived CDR1 and CDR2 are MNHEY and SVGAGI. This CDR3 comprises 15 residues. The CDR3 region has the DNA TGTGCCAGCAGGGACAGGGGGCGCGATTCGGACATTCAGTACTTC. Its protein product is CASRDRGRDSDIQYF.

The chain is built from TRBV28 and TRBJ2-2; possibly TRBD1 or TRBD2 for D (5 bases each). The CDR3 is made up of 17 amino acids. The V end lost 3 bases, the J end lost 2 bases, and 16 bases lay between the germline ends. Germline V gene data show CDR1 as MDHEN and CDR2 as SYDVKM. The CDR3 DNA is TGTGCCAGCAGTTTCCCCCCCCGGGGCCGAAACACCGGGGAGCTGTTTTTT. Its translation: CASSFPPRGRNTGELFF.

CDR3 in amino acids: CASSYGTGRNEQFF. The CDR3 DNA sequence: TGTGCCAGCAGTTATGGGACAGGGAGGAATGAGCAGTTCTTC. The chain links TRBV6-5 to TRBJ2-1; 9 bases fit TRBD1. The CDR3 is made up of 14 amino acids. CDR1 MNHEY and CDR2 SVGAGI come from the germline V gene. Trimming removed 3 bases from V and 7 bases from J; junction bases left unmatched: 4.

The chain couples TRBV7-2 to TRBJ2-1; 14 bases map to TRBD2. CDR3 length: 18 amino acids. The junction had 11 bases not matched to a gene; V was cut back by 5 bases and J by 5 bases. Looked up from germline, CDR1 is SGHTA and CDR2 is FQGNSA. The CDR3 DNA reads TGTGCCAGCAGCCTGGGACTAGCGGGAGTGAGACAGAACAATGAGCAGTTCTTC. This translates into CASSLGLAGVRQNNEQFF.

The rearrangement joins TRBV27 to TRBJ1-3; TRBD1 is a possible D gene (6 bases). The CDR3 extends over 15 amino acids. V lost 5 bases, J lost 4 bases, and 15 bases lay in between. Germline V lookup: CDR1 MNHEY, CDR2 SMNVEV (reference sequence). The CDR3 here is CASSSRGFLGNTIYF. CDR3 coding DNA: TGTGCCAGCAGTAGCAGGGGCTTCCTCGGAAACACCATATATTTT.

The DNA for the CDR3 is TGTGCCAGCAGTGACAAAGCTGGACTAGCGGGAGTTTCCTACGAGCAGTACTTC. Amino acid sequence: CASSDKAGLAGVSYEQYF. The rearrangement joins TRBV6-4 to TRBJ2-7; 13 bases match TRBD2. V lost 2 bases, J lost 1 base, and 8 bases stayed unmatched. This CDR3 has 18 residues. Germline-derived CDR1 and CDR2 are MRHNA and SNTAGT.

The rearrangement joins TRBV7-7 to TRBJ2-5; 7 nucleotides line up with TRBD2. Germline values: CDR1 SSHAT, CDR2 FNYEAQ (reference sequence). This CDR3 has 14 amino acids. The ends lost 3 bases at V and 5 bases at J; junction bases unmatched: 6. In DNA form, the CDR3 reads TGTGCCAGCAGCTTCGCGGGAGAGGGGGAGACCCAGTACTTC. Translating gives CASSFAGEGETQYF.